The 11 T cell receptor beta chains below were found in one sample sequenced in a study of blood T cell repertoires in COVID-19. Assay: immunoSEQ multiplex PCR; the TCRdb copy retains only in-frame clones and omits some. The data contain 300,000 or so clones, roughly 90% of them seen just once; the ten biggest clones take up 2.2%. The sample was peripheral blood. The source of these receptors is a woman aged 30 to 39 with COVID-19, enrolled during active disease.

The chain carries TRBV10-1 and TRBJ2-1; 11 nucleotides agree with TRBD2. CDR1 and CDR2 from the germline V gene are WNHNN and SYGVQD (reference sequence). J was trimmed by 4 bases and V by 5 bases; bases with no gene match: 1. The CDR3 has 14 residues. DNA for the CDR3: TGCGCCAGCAGTCGACTAGCGGGGTACAATGAGCAGTTCTTC. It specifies CASSRLAGYNEQFF.

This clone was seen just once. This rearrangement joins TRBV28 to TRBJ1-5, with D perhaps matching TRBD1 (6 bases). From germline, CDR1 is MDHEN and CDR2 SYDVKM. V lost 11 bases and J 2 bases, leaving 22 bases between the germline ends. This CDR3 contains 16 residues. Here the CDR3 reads CACTPVGAGGNQPQHF. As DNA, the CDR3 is TGTGCCTGCACACCCGTAGGGGCAGGGGGCAATCAGCCCCAGCATTTT.

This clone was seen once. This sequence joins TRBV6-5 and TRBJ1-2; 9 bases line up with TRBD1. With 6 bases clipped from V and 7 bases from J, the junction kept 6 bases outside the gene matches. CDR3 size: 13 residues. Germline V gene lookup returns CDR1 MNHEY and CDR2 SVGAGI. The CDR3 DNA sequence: TGTGCCAGCAGCTCTAGGACAGGGGCTGGCTACACCTTC. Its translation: CASSSRTGAGYTF.

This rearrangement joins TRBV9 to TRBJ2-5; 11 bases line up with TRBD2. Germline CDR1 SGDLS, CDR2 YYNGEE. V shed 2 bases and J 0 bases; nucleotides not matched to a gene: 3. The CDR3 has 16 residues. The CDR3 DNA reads TGTGCCAGCAGCGTCGCTAGCGGGAGGTACCAAGAGACCCAGTACTTC. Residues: CASSVASGRYQETQYF.

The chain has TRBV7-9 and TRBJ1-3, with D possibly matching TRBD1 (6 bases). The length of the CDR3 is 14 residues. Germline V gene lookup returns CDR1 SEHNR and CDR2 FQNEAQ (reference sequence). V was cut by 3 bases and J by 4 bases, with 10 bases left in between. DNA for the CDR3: TGTGCCAGCAGCTTGAGGGGGAGCGGAAACACCATATATTTT. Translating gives CASSLRGSGNTIYF.

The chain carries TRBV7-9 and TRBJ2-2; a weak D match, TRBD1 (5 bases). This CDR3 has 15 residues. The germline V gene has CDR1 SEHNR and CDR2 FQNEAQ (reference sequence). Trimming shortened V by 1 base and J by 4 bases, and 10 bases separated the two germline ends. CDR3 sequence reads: CASSLVVTATGELFF. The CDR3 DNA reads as TGTGCCAGCAGCTTAGTTGTGACAGCCACCGGGGAGCTGTTTTTT. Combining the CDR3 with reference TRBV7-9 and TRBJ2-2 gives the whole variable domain DTGVSQNPRHKITKRGQNVTFRCDPISEHNRLYWYRQTLGQGPEFLTYFQNEAQLEKSRLLSDRFSAERPKGSFSTLEIQRTEQGDSAMYLCASSLVVTATGELFFGEGSRLTVL.

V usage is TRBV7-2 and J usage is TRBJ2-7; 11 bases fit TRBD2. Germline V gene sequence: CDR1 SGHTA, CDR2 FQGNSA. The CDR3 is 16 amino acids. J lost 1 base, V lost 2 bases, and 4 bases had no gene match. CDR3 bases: TGTGCCAGCAGCTTAATCCTAGCGGGAGGATCCTACGAGCAGTACTTC. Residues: CASSLILAGGSYEQYF.

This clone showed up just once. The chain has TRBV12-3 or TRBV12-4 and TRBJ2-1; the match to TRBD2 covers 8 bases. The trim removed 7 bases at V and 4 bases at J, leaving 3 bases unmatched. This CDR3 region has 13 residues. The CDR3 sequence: CASKKREYNEQFF. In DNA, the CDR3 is TGTGCCAGCAAAAAGCGGGAGTACAATGAGCAGTTCTTC.

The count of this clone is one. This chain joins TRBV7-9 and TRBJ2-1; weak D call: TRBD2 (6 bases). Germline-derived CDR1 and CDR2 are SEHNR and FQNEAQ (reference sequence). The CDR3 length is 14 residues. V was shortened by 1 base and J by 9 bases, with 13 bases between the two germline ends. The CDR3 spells CASSLDGGVGEQFF. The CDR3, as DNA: TGTGCCAGCAGCTTAGACGGGGGAGTCGGTGAGCAGTTCTTC. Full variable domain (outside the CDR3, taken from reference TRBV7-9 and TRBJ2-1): DTGVSQNPRHKITKRGQNVTFRCDPISEHNRLYWYRQTLGQGPEFLTYFQNEAQLEKSRLLSDRFSAERPKGSFSTLEIQRTEQGDSAMYLCASSLDGGVGEQFFGPGTRLTVL.

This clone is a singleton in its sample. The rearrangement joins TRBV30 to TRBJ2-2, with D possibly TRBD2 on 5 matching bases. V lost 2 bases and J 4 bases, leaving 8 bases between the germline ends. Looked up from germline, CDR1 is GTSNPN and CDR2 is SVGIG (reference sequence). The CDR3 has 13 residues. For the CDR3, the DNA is TGTGCCTGGAGTCAGAGGGTCACCGGGGAGCTGTTTTTT. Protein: CAWSQRVTGELFF.

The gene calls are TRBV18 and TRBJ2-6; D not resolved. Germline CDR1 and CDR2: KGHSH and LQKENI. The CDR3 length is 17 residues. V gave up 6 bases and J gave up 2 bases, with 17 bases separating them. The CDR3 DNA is TGTGCCAGCTCCCCGACATTGTCGCGTACTGGGGCCAACGTCCTGACTTTC. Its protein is CASSPTLSRTGANVLTF.